This T cell receptor (beta chain) was recorded in a study of T cell responses to AZD1222 COVID-19 vaccine. The protocol was immunoSEQ multiplex PCR, while the TCRdb copy is restricted to in-frame clones and leaves out a portion. The sample lists around 89,000 clones; approximately 90% were seen once. The V and J ends lost 0 bases and 0 bases, in that order; junction bases with no gene match: 10. Germline CDR1 reads SGHKS; CDR2 reads YYEKEE (reference sequence). The CDR3 extends over 19 amino acids. Study-wide results and caveats: Unmutated variant regions are reportedly the target of nearly half of TCRs that are spike-specific. Regions 160-218 and 743-854 held dominance among vaccine-associated CD4 TCRs, which spanned spike. Spike-specific TCR breadth and depth rose after two AZD1222 doses. Donors in the cohort were predominantly white British and more often female, and clonal diversity was possibly underestimated.

This clone was seen once. What it binds is unknown. The chain combines TRBV5-5 with TRBJ1-5; 9 bases match TRBD1. This TCR was recovered from an adult who received the AZD1222 COVID-19 vaccine. Material: peripheral blood, obtained 28 days after the second AZD1222 dose. CDR3 protein: CASSLDVQGAPYSNQPQHF. As DNA, the CDR3 is TGTGCCAGCAGCTTGGACGTACAGGGGGCCCCTTATAGCAATCAGCCCCAGCATTTT.